These T cell receptor beta chains were read from a single sample in a study of metastatic and nonmetastatic thyroid tumors. TCRdb recomputed clones from the PCR reads via MiXCR. The repertoire holds roughly 45,000 clones, with around 3.1% as singletons. Sequencing was carried out using blood. The receptor source for this set is a female donor with papillary thyroid cancer or a benign thyroid nodule (not recorded which). Some clones in this sample may be carry-over from other donors' samples. CDR3s include the opening cysteine and the closing phenylalanine or tryptophan. A D gene is named only where the DNA matches it firmly. Expanded clones get a size class; other rows say once, few or many, or leave the size out.

>-|-|TRBV5-1|TRBJ2-3
CASSSSGGGRVDTQYF
TGCGCCAGCAGCTCCAGCGGAGGGGGGCGTGTAGATACGCAGTATTTT
>-|-|TRBV7-9|TRBJ2-1
CASSQGGTTNSEQFF
TGTGCCAGCAGCCAAGGGGGGACTACAAACAGTGAGCAGTTCTTC
>TRBD1|-|TRBV6-1|TRBJ1-1
CASRGQGFGNTEAFF
TGTGCCAGCAGAGGACAGGGATTTGGGAACACTGAAGCTTTCTTT
>-|few|TRBV28|TRBJ1-5
CASSLGGQTQHF
TGTGCCAGCAGTTTGGGGGGTCAGACCCAGCACTTT
>TRBD1|few|TRBV20-1|TRBJ2-2
CSANKWGTGANTGELFF
TGCAGTGCTAACAAGTGGGGGACAGGGGCGAACACCGGGGAGCTGTTTTTT
>TRBD2|-|TRBV4-1|TRBJ2-1
CASSQDETSGRGPNEQFF
TGCGCCAGCAGCCAAGACGAGACTAGCGGCAGAGGACCCAATGAGCAGTTCTTC
>-|many|TRBV28|TRBJ2-5
CASSLWGRGVQETQYF
TGTGCCAGCAGTTTATGGGGCAGGGGAGTACAAGAGACCCAGTACTTC
>TRBD1|many|TRBV11-2|TRBJ2-7
CASTGQVRPYEQYF
TGTGCCAGCACAGGACAGGTTCGCCCTTACGAGCAGTACTTC
>-|-|TRBV6-4|TRBJ1-5
CASSYSTRYSNQPQHF
TGTGCCAGCAGTTACTCGACCAGGTATAGCAATCAGCCCCAGCATTTT
>-|many|TRBV5-5|TRBJ2-3
CASSLGGRTDTQYF
TGTGCCAGCAGCTTGGGGGGGCGGACAGATACGCAGTATTTT
>TRBD2|-|TRBV6-2/TRBV6-3|TRBJ2-1
CASRSSGRAGEQFF
TGTGCCAGCAGGTCTAGCGGGAGGGCAGGAGAGCAGTTCTTC
>-|many|TRBV30|TRBJ2-1
CAWSSAGPGEQFF
TGTGCCTGGAGCTCAGCCGGGCCGGGTGAGCAGTTCTTC
>-|-|TRBV19|TRBJ2-6
CASSIRWGTGANVLTF
TGTGCCAGTAGTATTAGGTGGGGCACTGGGGCCAACGTCCTGACTTTC
>TRBD2|-|TRBV6-1|TRBJ2-3
CASSNLAGGSTDTQYF
TGTGCCAGCAGTAATCTAGCGGGGGGATCCACAGATACGCAGTATTTT
>-|many|TRBV7-6|TRBJ2-1
CASSPGLSSYNEQFF
TGTGCCAGCAGCCCTGGGCTTAGCTCCTACAATGAGCAGTTCTTC
>TRBD2|-|TRBV12-3/TRBV12-4|TRBJ2-7
CASRSTSGGYEQYF
TGTGCCAGCAGATCGACTAGCGGGGGCTACGAGCAGTACTTC
>-|few|TRBV28|TRBJ1-5
CASSSPSAGESNQPQHF
TGTGCCAGCAGTTCCCCCTCGGCAGGGGAGAGCAATCAGCCCCAGCATTTT
>-|many|TRBV6-1|TRBJ2-7
CASSSYGGSVRGEQYF
TGTGCCAGCAGTTCGTACGGCGGGTCGGTAAGAGGCGAGCAGTACTTC
>-|many|TRBV7-8|TRBJ2-7
CASSLTVGVRGEQYF
TGTGCCAGCAGCTTAACGGTGGGTGTCAGGGGCGAGCAGTACTTC
>-|many|TRBV19|TRBJ1-2
CASSIVTYGYTF
TGTGCCAGTAGTATCGTGACCTATGGCTACACCTTC
>-|-|TRBV18|TRBJ2-7
CASSPTGPQQYF
TGTGCCAGCTCACCTACAGGGCCCCAGCAGTACTTC
>-|many|TRBV7-9|TRBJ1-1
CASSSTLRLSENTEAFF
TGTGCCAGCAGCTCGACCTTACGTCTCTCCGAGAACACTGAAGCTTTCTTT
>TRBD1|many|TRBV20-1|TRBJ1-2
CSARPDRVLGYTF
TGCAGTGCTAGACCCGACAGGGTTCTTGGCTACACCTTC
>TRBD1|many|TRBV12-3/TRBV12-4|TRBJ1-5
CASRFGQGNYQPQHF
TGTGCCAGCAGATTCGGACAGGGTAACTATCAGCCCCAGCATTTT
>-|many|TRBV6-1|TRBJ1-1
CASRAGPSFEAFF
TGTGCCAGCAGGGCCGGACCGAGCTTTGAAGCTTTCTTT
>-|many|TRBV6-1|TRBJ1-1
CASGAQENTEAFF
TGTGCCAGCGGCGCCCAGGAGAACACTGAAGCTTTCTTT
>-|many|TRBV29-1|TRBJ2-2
CSARPPGSGELFF
TGCAGCGCCCGCCCGCCCGGCAGTGGGGAGCTGTTTTTT
>-|few|TRBV20-1|TRBJ1-2
CSASDGSYGYTF
TGCAGTGCCTCGGACGGCAGCTATGGCTACACCTTC
>TRBD1|many|TRBV12-3/TRBV12-4|TRBJ2-3
CASGQGATDTQYF
TGTGCCAGTGGACAGGGGGCCACAGATACGCAGTATTTT
>-|many|TRBV12-3/TRBV12-4|TRBJ2-7
CASSLGGRYEQYF
TGTGCCAGCAGTTTAGGGGGGAGATACGAGCAGTACTTC
>TRBD1|many|TRBV19|TRBJ1-1
CASSPRTGSALNTEAFF
TGTGCCAGTAGTCCCCGGACAGGGTCCGCCTTAAACACTGAAGCTTTCTTT
>-|-|TRBV30|TRBJ2-6
CAWSEGGAGANVLTF
TGTGCCTGGAGCGAAGGGGGGGCTGGGGCCAACGTCCTGACTTTC
>-|medium-sized|TRBV19|TRBJ2-2
CASGLGRANTGELFF
TGTGCCAGTGGGCTTGGCAGGGCGAACACCGGGGAGCTGTTTTTT
>TRBD1|many|TRBV29-1|TRBJ1-2
CSARGQDSYGYTF
TGCAGCGCCAGAGGACAGGACTCATATGGCTACACCTTC
>-|few|TRBV12-3/TRBV12-4|TRBJ1-3
CASTVSGTTIYF
TGTGCCAGCACTGTCTCTGGAACCACCATATATTTT
>-|medium-sized|TRBV2|TRBJ1-3
CASSEYRGSSGNTIYF
TGTGCCAGCAGTGAATATAGGGGGTCAAGTGGAAACACCATATATTTT
>-|-|TRBV15|TRBJ2-7
CATSREEGPSYEQYF
TGTGCCACCAGCAGAGAGGAGGGGCCGTCCTACGAGCAGTACTTC
>TRBD2|many|TRBV4-1|TRBJ2-7
CASSQNSGRAGQYF
TGCGCCAGCAGCCAGAATAGCGGGAGGGCGGGGCAGTACTTC
>TRBD1|medium-sized|TRBV11-2|TRBJ1-1
CASSLVRGQWTEAFF
TGTGCCAGCAGCTTAGTTAGGGGGCAATGGACTGAAGCTTTCTTT
>-|many|TRBV6-1|TRBJ1-6
CASSEKVHSPLHF
TGTGCCAGCAGTGAAAAGGTCCATTCACCCCTCCACTTT
>TRBD1|-|TRBV20-1|TRBJ1-5
CSATTGADQPQHF
TGCAGTGCGACCACAGGGGCTGATCAGCCCCAGCATTTT
>TRBD2|few|TRBV7-9|TRBJ2-7
CASSLPLAGGPYEQYF
TGTGCCAGCAGCTTACCACTAGCGGGAGGGCCCTACGAGCAGTACTTC
>TRBD1|few|TRBV28|TRBJ1-1
CASWDSSNTEAFF
TGTGCCAGCTGGGACAGCTCGAACACTGAAGCTTTCTTT
>-|medium-sized|TRBV7-8|TRBJ2-2
CASSHLASNTGELFF
TGTGCCAGCAGTCACCTTGCTTCGAACACCGGGGAGCTGTTTTTT
>-|many|TRBV27|TRBJ2-1
CASSFLTKFSPTEEQFF
TGTGCCAGCAGTTTCCTGACAAAATTTTCCCCTACTGAGGAGCAGTTCTTC
>-|-|TRBV11-2|TRBJ2-1
CASSFGTAGYNEQFF
TGTGCCAGCAGCTTCGGGACGGCAGGATACAATGAGCAGTTCTTC
>-|-|TRBV27|TRBJ2-7
CASSLVLGYTDEQYF
TGTGCCAGCAGTTTAGTTTTAGGGTACACGGACGAGCAGTACTTC
>TRBD2|many|TRBV5-1|TRBJ2-1
CASRTGGDHEQFF
TGCGCCAGCAGGACGGGAGGAGACCATGAGCAGTTCTTC